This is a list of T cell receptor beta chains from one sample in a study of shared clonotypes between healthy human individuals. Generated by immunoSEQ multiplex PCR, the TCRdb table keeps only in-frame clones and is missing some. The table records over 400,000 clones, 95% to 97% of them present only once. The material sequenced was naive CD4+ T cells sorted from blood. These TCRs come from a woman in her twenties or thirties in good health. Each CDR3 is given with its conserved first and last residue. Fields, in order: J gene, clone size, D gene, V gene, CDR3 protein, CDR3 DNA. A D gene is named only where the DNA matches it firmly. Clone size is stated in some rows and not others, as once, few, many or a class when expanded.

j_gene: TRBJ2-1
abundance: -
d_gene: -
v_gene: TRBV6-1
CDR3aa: CASRAGPSGEQFF
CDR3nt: TGTGCCAGCAGAGCCGGGCCCTCTGGCGAGCAGTTCTTC

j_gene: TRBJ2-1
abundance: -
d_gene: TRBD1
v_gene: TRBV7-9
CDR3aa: CASSAGTGSGNEQFF
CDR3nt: TGTGCCAGCAGCGCGGGGACAGGGTCGGGCAATGAGCAGTTCTTC

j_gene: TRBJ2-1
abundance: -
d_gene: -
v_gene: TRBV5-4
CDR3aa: CASSLGGADYNEQFF
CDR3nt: TGTGCCAGCAGCTTGGGGGGGGCTGACTACAATGAGCAGTTCTTC

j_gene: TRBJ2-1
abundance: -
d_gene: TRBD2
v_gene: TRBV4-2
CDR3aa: CASSPTLLRREVYNEQFF
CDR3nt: TGTGCCAGCAGCCCCACTTTATTGCGGCGGGAGGTATACAATGAGCAGTTCTTC

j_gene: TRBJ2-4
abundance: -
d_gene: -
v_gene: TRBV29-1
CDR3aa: CSVGGVKNIQYF
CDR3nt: TGCAGCGTTGGAGGGGTCAAAAACATTCAGTACTTC

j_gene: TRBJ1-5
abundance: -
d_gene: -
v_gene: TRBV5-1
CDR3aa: CASSLGAGEGYQPQHF
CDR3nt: TGCGCCAGCAGCTTGGGGGCAGGGGAAGGTTACCAGCCCCAGCATTTT

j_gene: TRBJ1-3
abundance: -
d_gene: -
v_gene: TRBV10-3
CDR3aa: CAISRWNTIYF
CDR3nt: TGTGCCATCTCCCGGTGGAACACCATATATTTT

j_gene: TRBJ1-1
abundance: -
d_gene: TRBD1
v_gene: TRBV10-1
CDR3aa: CASSEGRGLGIASEAFF
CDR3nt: TGCGCCAGCAGTGAAGGTAGGGGGCTGGGTATCGCCTCTGAAGCTTTCTTT

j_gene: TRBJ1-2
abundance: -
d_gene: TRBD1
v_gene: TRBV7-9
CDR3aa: CASNSDRVVGGYTF
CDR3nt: TGTGCCAGCAACTCGGACAGGGTAGTTGGGGGCTACACCTTC

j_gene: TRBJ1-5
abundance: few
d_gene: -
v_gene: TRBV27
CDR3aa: CASSLRGRHQPQHF
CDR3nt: TGTGCCAGCAGTTTACGGGGCCGGCATCAGCCCCAGCATTTT

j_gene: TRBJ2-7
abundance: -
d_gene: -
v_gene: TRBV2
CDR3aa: CASKHRSSYEQYF
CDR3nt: TGTGCCAGCAAGCACAGAAGCTCCTACGAGCAGTACTTC

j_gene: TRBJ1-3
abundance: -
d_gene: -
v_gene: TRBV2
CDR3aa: CASSPPYGNGNTIYF
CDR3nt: TGTGCCAGCAGCCCCCCGTATGGGAATGGAAACACCATATATTTT

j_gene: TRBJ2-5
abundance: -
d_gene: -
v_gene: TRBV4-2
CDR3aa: CASSERETQYF
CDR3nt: TGTGCCAGCAGTGAAAGGGAGACCCAGTACTTC

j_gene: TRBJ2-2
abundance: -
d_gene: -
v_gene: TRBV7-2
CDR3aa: CASSLESSTAFGELFF
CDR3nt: TGTGCCAGCAGCTTAGAGTCCTCGACAGCTTTCGGGGAGCTGTTTTTT

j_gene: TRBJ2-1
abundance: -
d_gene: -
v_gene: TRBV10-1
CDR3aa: CASSESAIYSYNEQFF
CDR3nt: TGCGCCAGCAGTGAGTCGGCGATCTACTCCTACAATGAGCAGTTCTTC

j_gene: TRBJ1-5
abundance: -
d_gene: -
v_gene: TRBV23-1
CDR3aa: CASSQPGHPSNQPQHF
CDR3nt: TGCGCCAGCAGTCAACCGGGACACCCTAGCAATCAGCCCCAGCATTTT

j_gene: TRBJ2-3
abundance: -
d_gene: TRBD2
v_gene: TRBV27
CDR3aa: CASSLSRLAGAAYTQYF
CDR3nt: TGTGCCAGCAGTTTATCCCGACTAGCGGGAGCTGCTTATACGCAGTATTTT

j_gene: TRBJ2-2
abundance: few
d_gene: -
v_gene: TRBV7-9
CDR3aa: CASSSRGTSYANTGELFF
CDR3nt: TGTGCCAGCAGCTCTCGGGGAACTAGCTACGCGAACACCGGGGAGCTGTTTTTT

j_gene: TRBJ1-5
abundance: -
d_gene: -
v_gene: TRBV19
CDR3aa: CASQDSNQPQHF
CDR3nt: TGTGCCAGCCAGGATAGCAATCAGCCCCAGCATTTT

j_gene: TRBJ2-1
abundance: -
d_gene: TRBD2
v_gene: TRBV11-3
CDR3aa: CASSLAGGLYNEQFF
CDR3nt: TGTGCCAGCAGCTTAGCGGGAGGCCTCTACAATGAGCAGTTCTTC

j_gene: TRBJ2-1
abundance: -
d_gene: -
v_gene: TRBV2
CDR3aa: CASSWTFLYNEQFF
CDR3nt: TGTGCCAGCAGTTGGACTTTCCTATACAATGAGCAGTTCTTC

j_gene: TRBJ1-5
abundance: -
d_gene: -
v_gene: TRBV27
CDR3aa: CASSSQVYSNQPQHF
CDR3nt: TGTGCCAGCAGTTCACAGGTTTATAGCAATCAGCCCCAGCATTTT

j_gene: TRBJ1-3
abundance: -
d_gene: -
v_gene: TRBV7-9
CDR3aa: CASSFYQGFSSGNTIYF
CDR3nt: TGTGCCAGCAGCTTCTATCAAGGGTTTAGTTCTGGAAACACCATATATTTT

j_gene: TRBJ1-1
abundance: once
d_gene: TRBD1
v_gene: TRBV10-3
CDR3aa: CAISQDGTGTEAFF
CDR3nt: TGTGCCATCAGTCAAGACGGGACAGGGACTGAAGCTTTCTTT

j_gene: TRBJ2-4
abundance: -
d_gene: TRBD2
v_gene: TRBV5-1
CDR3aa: CASSSNPGLAGLMNF
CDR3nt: TGCGCCAGCAGCTCCAACCCGGGACTAGCGGGACTTATGAATTTC

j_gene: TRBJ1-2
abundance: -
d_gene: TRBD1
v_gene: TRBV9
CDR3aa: CASSVWTGGGYTF
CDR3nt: TGTGCCAGCAGCGTCTGGACAGGCGGCGGCTACACCTTC

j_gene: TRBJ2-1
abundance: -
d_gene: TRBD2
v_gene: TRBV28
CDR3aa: CASSASGSPFEQFF
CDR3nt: TGTGCCAGCAGTGCTAGCGGGAGTCCCTTTGAGCAGTTCTTC

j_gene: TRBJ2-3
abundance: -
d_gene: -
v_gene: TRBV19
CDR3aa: CASSRAHAGDTDTQYF
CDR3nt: TGTGCCAGTAGTAGGGCTCATGCGGGCGACACAGATACGCAGTATTTT

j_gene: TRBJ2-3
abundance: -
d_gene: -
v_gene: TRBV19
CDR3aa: CASSIPGFGTDTQYF
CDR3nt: TGTGCCAGTAGTATCCCAGGGTTTGGCACAGATACGCAGTATTTT

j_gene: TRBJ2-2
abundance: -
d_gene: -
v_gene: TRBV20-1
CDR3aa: CSARTIGELFF
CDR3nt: TGCAGTGCCAGGACTATCGGGGAGCTGTTTTTT

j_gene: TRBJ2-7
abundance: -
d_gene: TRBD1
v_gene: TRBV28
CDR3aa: CATLAMAGGGEQYF
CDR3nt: TGTGCCACCCTAGCAATGGCAGGGGGCGGCGAGCAGTACTTC

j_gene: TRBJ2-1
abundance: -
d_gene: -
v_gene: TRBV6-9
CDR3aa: CASRSREYNEQFF
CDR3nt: TGTGCCAGCAGAAGCAGGGAATACAATGAGCAGTTCTTC

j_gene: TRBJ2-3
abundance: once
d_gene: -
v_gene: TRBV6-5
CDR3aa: CASSYSGGTKPDTQYF
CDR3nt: TGTGCCAGCAGTTACTCCGGGGGAACCAAGCCAGATACGCAGTATTTT

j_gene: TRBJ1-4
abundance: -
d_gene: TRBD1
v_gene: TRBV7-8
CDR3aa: CASSLRGGGSTNEKLFF
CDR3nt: TGTGCCAGCAGCTTGAGAGGGGGCGGGTCAACTAATGAAAAACTGTTTTTT

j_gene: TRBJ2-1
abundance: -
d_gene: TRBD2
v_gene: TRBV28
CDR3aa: CASSYGTSGGSSYNEQFF
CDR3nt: TGTGCCAGCAGTTATGGGACTAGCGGGGGGAGCTCCTACAATGAGCAGTTCTTC

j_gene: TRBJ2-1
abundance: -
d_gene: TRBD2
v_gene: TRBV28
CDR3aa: CASSFGLAGNEQFF
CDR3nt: TGTGCCAGCAGTTTTGGACTAGCGGGCAATGAGCAGTTCTTC

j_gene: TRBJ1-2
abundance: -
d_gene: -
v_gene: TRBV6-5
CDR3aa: CASSSPGTSYGYTF
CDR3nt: TGTGCCAGCTCTTCCCCGGGGACAAGCTATGGCTACACCTTC

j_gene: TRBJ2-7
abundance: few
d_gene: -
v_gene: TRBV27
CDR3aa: CASSSGPPFYEQYF
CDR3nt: TGTGCCAGCAGTTCGGGACCACCCTTCTACGAGCAGTACTTC

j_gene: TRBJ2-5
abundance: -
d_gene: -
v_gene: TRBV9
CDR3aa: CASSVEGVAAATQYF
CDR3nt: TGTGCCAGCAGCGTAGAGGGGGTGGCGGCAGCGACCCAGTACTTC

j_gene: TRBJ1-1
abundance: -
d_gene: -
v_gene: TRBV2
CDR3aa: CASSDGGTGMEAFF
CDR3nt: TGTGCCAGCAGTGATGGGGGAACCGGGATGGAAGCTTTCTTT

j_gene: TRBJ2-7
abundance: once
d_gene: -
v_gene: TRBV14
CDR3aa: CASSDPGLSIYEQYF
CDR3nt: TGTGCCAGCAGCGATCCGGGACTTAGCATCTACGAGCAGTACTTC